This TCR beta chain is from a study of T cell repertoires in cytomegalovirus infection. The CDR3 contains 12 residues. This clonotype was detected many times. The junction departs from the called germline gene at one end, perhaps through a read error. TCRdb recomputed calls from the reads with MiXCR, one row per CDR3 protein. Of fewer than 85,000 distinct CDR3 sequences listed, just under 4% are singletons. The chain employs TRBV12-3 or TRBV12-4 and TRBJ1-2; D call uncertain. Sequenced sample: PBMCs. This sequence originates from a human donor in good health (CMV status not recorded). Some clones in this sample may be carry-over from other donors' samples. In nucleotides, the CDR3 is TGTGCCAGCAGATTAGAGGTCACTGGCTACACCTTC. Its protein is CASRLEVTGYTF.